This T cell receptor (beta chain) derives from a study of shared clonotypes between healthy human individuals. Here immunoSEQ multiplex PCR was the method, and the copy in TCRdb shows in-frame clones only, minus some. The repertoire holds about 2.4 million clones, with about 92% as singletons. The CDR3 has 14 amino acids. Trimming took 1 base from V and 9 from J; bases not matched to a gene: 6. CDR1 is LNHNV, CDR2 YYDKDF, per germline (reference sequence). The sample taken for sequencing was naive CD4+ T cells sorted from blood. The subset here: CD45RA+ positively selected. This sequence joins TRBV15 and TRBJ2-4; 7 nucleotides match TRBD1. This sequence was found in a man aged 18 to 30 in good health. The DNA for the CDR3 is TGTGCCACCAGCAGAGTCCGACAGGGCGGCATTCAGTACTTC. Its protein product is CATSRVRQGGIQYF.